This T cell receptor (beta chain) stems from a study of PD-1 blockade in classical Hodgkin lymphoma. With no exception, relapse followed autologous stem cell transplantation in all patients, and brentuximab vedotin exposure varied. V was shortened by 1 base and J by 1 base, with 13 bases between the two germline ends. Germline values: CDR1 LNHDA, CDR2 SQIVND (reference sequence). CDR3 length: 16 amino acids. Some clones are missing from TCRdb's copy, which holds only in-frame ones; the method was immunoSEQ multiplex PCR. Among about 53,000 clones listed, roughly 80% were seen once. This clone was seen a few times.

This TCR derives from a human donor with classical Hodgkin lymphoma. The V and J genes are TRBV19 and TRBJ1-1; D not certain. The specimen was peripheral blood mononuclear cells (PBMCs), collected at baseline. The CDR3 DNA is TGTGCCAGTAGTATAGGATACGGGCTTTCGAACACTGAAGCTTTCTTT. Protein product: CASSIGYGLSNTEAFF.